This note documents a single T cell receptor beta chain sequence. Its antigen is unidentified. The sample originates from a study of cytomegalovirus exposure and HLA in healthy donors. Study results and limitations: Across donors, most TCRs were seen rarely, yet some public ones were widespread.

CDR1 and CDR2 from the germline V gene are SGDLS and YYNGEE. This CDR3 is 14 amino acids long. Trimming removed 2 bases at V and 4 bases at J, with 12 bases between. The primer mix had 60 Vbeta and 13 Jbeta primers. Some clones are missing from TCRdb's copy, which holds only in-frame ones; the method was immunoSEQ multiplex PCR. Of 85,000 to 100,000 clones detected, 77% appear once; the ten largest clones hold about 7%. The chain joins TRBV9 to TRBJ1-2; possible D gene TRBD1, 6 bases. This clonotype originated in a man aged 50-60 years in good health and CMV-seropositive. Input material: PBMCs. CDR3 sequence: CASSVDSSSYGYTF. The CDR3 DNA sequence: TGTGCCAGCAGCGTGGACAGTTCGTCCTATGGCTACACCTTC.